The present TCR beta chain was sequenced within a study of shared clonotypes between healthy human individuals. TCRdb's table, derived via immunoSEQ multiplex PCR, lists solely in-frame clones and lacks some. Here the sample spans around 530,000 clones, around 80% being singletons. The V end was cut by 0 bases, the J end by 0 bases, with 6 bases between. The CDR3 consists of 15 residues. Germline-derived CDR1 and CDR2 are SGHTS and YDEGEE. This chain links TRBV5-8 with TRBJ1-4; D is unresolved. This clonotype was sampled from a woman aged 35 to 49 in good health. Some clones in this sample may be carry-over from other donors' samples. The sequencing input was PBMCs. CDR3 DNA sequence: TGTGCCAGCAGCTTGGGGGTGGCAACTAATGAAAAACTGTTTTTT. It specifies CASSLGVATNEKLFF.